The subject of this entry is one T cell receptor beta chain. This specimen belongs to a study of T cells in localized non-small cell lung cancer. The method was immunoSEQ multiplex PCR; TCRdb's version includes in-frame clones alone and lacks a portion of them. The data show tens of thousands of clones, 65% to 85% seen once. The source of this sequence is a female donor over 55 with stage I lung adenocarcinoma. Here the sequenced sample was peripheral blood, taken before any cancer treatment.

The CDR3 region is CASQQGPGNTIYF. CDR3 sequence (DNA): TGTGCCAGCCAACAGGGGCCTGGAAACACCATATATTTT. The rearrangement links TRBV9 to TRBJ1-3; 7 bases fit TRBD1. The V gene end was trimmed by 7 bases and the J gene end by 2 bases; junction bases not matched to a gene: 3. Germline V CDR1 and CDR2: SGDLS, YYNGEE. The CDR3 runs 13 residues.